Listed below are T cell receptor beta chains from one sample, sequenced in a study of identical twins. TCRdb ran MiXCR on the 5' RACE reads and lists one entry per CDR3 protein. The table shows a few hundred thousand distinct CDR3 sequences, with about 9% occurring only once. Sequencing was carried out using naive T cells sorted from blood. The receptors originated from a woman aged 50 to 65 in good health. CDR3s include the opening cysteine and the closing phenylalanine or tryptophan. Each record gives: D gene, J gene, clone size, V gene, CDR3 DNA, CDR3 protein. D genes are given only for firm matches. Clone sizes are given selectively: once, few, many, or a class where the clone is expanded.

D: TRBD2
J: TRBJ2-3
size: many
V: TRBV11-2
DNA: TGTGCCAGCAGCTTATTTCTAGCGGGCACAGATACGCAGTATTTT
CDR3: CASSLFLAGTDTQYF

D: TRBD1
J: TRBJ1-2
size: few
V: TRBV27
DNA: TGTGCCAGCAGCCCACAGGGGATATATGGCTACACCTTC
CDR3: CASSPQGIYGYTF

D: .
J: TRBJ2-7
size: few
V: TRBV20-1
DNA: TGCAGTGCTCTTTATACTGCGGGGCGGAGGACCTACGAGCAGTACTTC
CDR3: CSALYTAGRRTYEQYF

D: .
J: TRBJ2-1
size: .
V: TRBV7-6
DNA: TGTGCCAGCAGCCCCGAGGTGGACAGCGATTACAATGAGCAGTTCTTC
CDR3: CASSPEVDSDYNEQFF

D: .
J: TRBJ2-5
size: few
V: TRBV20-1
DNA: TGCAGTGCTAGTGGGGTTGAGGGGGGGGAGACCCAGTACTTC
CDR3: CSASGVEGGETQYF

D: TRBD2
J: TRBJ2-7
size: few
V: TRBV20-1
DNA: TGCAGTGCTAGGGGGGACTACCCCTACGAGCAGTACTTC
CDR3: CSARGDYPYEQYF

D: .
J: TRBJ2-5
size: many
V: TRBV15
DNA: TGTGCCACCAGCAATTTTCAAAGGGGCCAAGAGACCCAGTACTTC
CDR3: CATSNFQRGQETQYF

D: .
J: TRBJ1-5
size: .
V: TRBV20-1
DNA: TGCAGTGCTAGAGAGTACTATAGCAATCAGCCCCAGCATTTT
CDR3: CSAREYYSNQPQHF

D: .
J: TRBJ1-5
size: .
V: TRBV27
DNA: TGTGCCAGCGGCGAAAGTCCATCGGGACGGTTCAATCAGCCCCAGCATTTT
CDR3: CASGESPSGRFNQPQHF

D: TRBD2
J: TRBJ2-1
size: few
V: TRBV12-3/TRBV12-4
DNA: TGTGCCAGCAGTTTAAGCGGGGGTCTCGTCGGCAATGAGCAGTTCTTC
CDR3: CASSLSGGLVGNEQFF

D: TRBD2
J: TRBJ2-7
size: .
V: TRBV6-4
DNA: TGTGCCATTACCGGGACTAGCGGGAGGTACCCCTACGAGCAGTACTTC
CDR3: CAITGTSGRYPYEQYF

D: TRBD2
J: TRBJ2-1
size: few
V: TRBV10-1
DNA: TGCGCCAGCAGTGACCCCGGACTAGCGGGAGGGAACTACAATGAGCAGTTCTTC
CDR3: CASSDPGLAGGNYNEQFF

D: .
J: TRBJ1-5
size: few
V: TRBV24-1
DNA: TGTGCCACCAGTTGGAGCCGGGGGCCTGATCAGTCCCAGCATTTT
CDR3: CATSWSRGPDQSQHF

D: TRBD2
J: TRBJ2-7
size: few
V: TRBV5-6
DNA: TGTGCCAGCAGCACTCAGGCAACTAGCGGGAGGGCCTTCGGTTACGAGCAGTACTTC
CDR3: CASSTQATSGRAFGYEQYF

D: TRBD2
J: TRBJ2-1
size: many
V: TRBV20-1
DNA: TGCAGTGCTATCCTAGCGGAATCCTACAATGAGCAGTTCTTC
CDR3: CSAILAESYNEQFF

D: .
J: TRBJ2-2
size: many
V: TRBV29-1
DNA: TGCAGCGCCGGGGAAGGGGAGCTGTTTTTT
CDR3: CSAGEGELFF

D: .
J: TRBJ2-7
size: few
V: TRBV29-1
DNA: TGCAGCGTTTTAGCGGAAAGCTCCTACGAGCAGTACTTC
CDR3: CSVLAESSYEQYF

D: .
J: TRBJ2-3
size: few
V: TRBV6-1
DNA: TGTGCCAGCAGTGAAGGAGGGTATGGAGTTGGTCTCACAGATACGCAGTATTTT
CDR3: CASSEGGYGVGLTDTQYF

D: .
J: TRBJ2-7
size: few
V: TRBV27
DNA: TGTGCCAGCAGTTCGCGGGACACTGTCCCCTACGAGCAGTACTTC
CDR3: CASSSRDTVPYEQYF

D: TRBD2
J: TRBJ2-1
size: few
V: TRBV6-1
DNA: TGTGCCAGCAGACTAGCGGGAGGTCTCTCCTACAATGAGCAGTTCTTC
CDR3: CASRLAGGLSYNEQFF

D: TRBD2
J: TRBJ2-7
size: .
V: TRBV29-1
DNA: TGCAGCGTTGGACTAGCGGGGACCTACGAGCAGTACTTC
CDR3: CSVGLAGTYEQYF

D: .
J: TRBJ2-1
size: many
V: TRBV5-1
DNA: TGCGCCAGCGGGGAGGCTAGTGGCAATGAGCAGTTCTTC
CDR3: CASGEASGNEQFF

D: .
J: TRBJ1-2
size: few
V: TRBV5-1
DNA: TGCGCCAGCAGCTTGGACGACACGAACTATGGCTACACCTTC
CDR3: CASSLDDTNYGYTF

D: .
J: TRBJ2-1
size: many
V: TRBV10-3
DNA: TGTGCCATCAGTGAAGGGACCCACAATGAGCAGTTCTTC
CDR3: CAISEGTHNEQFF

D: TRBD2
J: TRBJ2-7
size: many
V: TRBV10-3
DNA: TGTGCCATCAGAGAGACTAGCGCGATCTCCTACGAGCAGTACTTC
CDR3: CAIRETSAISYEQYF

D: TRBD2
J: TRBJ2-1
size: .
V: TRBV5-5
DNA: TGTGCCAGCAGCCCTTACGGGACTAGCGGGCTTAATGAGCAGTTCTTC
CDR3: CASSPYGTSGLNEQFF

D: .
J: TRBJ2-1
size: many
V: TRBV29-1
DNA: TGCAGCGTTGAAAGCAATGAGCAGTTCTTC
CDR3: CSVESNEQFF

D: .
J: TRBJ2-1
size: many
V: TRBV3-1
DNA: TGTGCCAGCAGCCAGGGACCCAGCTCCTACAATGAGCAGTTCTTC
CDR3: CASSQGPSSYNEQFF

D: .
J: TRBJ1-1
size: few
V: TRBV3-1
DNA: TGTGCCAGCAGCCAAGATCATACAACGGTGAACACTGAAGCTTTCTTT
CDR3: CASSQDHTTVNTEAFF

D: TRBD2
J: TRBJ2-3
size: .
V: TRBV29-1
DNA: TGCAGCGTAAAAGGGAGGGCATCAGATACGCAGTATTTT
CDR3: CSVKGRASDTQYF

D: TRBD2
J: TRBJ2-1
size: .
V: TRBV5-6
DNA: TGTGCCAGCAGCTTCCTAATTTTGGCGGGAGGGCGTGAGCAGTTCTTC
CDR3: CASSFLILAGGREQFF

D: .
J: TRBJ2-3
size: few
V: TRBV6-5
DNA: TGTGCCAGCAGTTCCCGCGGGGGCACAGATACGCAGTATTTT
CDR3: CASSSRGGTDTQYF

D: TRBD2
J: TRBJ2-5
size: many
V: TRBV10-3
DNA: TGTGCCACTAAGGGAGCTAGCGGGAACCAAGAGACCCAGTACTTC
CDR3: CATKGASGNQETQYF

D: .
J: TRBJ2-5
size: few
V: TRBV29-1
DNA: TGCAGCGTTGAAGACTGGACAGAAGAGACCCAGTACTTC
CDR3: CSVEDWTEETQYF

D: TRBD1
J: TRBJ2-7
size: many
V: TRBV19
DNA: TGTGCCACTCGAGGACAGGGGTACGAGCAGTACTTC
CDR3: CATRGQGYEQYF

D: .
J: TRBJ2-3
size: few
V: TRBV24-1
DNA: TGTGCCACCAGTGATCCCGGACAGTCAAGCACAGATACGCAGTATTTT
CDR3: CATSDPGQSSTDTQYF

D: .
J: TRBJ2-1
size: few
V: TRBV20-1
DNA: TGCAGTGCTAGCCAGGGACCTTCTAATGAGCAGTTCTTC
CDR3: CSASQGPSNEQFF

D: .
J: TRBJ2-5
size: many
V: TRBV5-1
DNA: TGCGCCAGCAAACGGTGGCCTCAAGAGACCCAGTACTTC
CDR3: CASKRWPQETQYF

D: .
J: TRBJ2-4
size: few
V: TRBV29-1
DNA: TGCAGCGTTGACCTTAAAGGGGGTTTCGGCAAAAACATTCAGTACTTC
CDR3: CSVDLKGGFGKNIQYF

D: .
J: TRBJ1-5
size: many
V: TRBV5-6
DNA: TGTGCCAGCAGCTTGGCGGGGGGCGATCAGCCCCAGCATTTT
CDR3: CASSLAGGDQPQHF

D: TRBD1
J: TRBJ2-1
size: .
V: TRBV10-3
DNA: TGTGCCATCAGCCCCGGGACAGGGGGATACAATGAGCAGTTCTTC
CDR3: CAISPGTGGYNEQFF

D: .
J: TRBJ1-5
size: few
V: TRBV25-1
DNA: TGTGCCAGCAGTGAACAGGGCGGCAATCAGCCCCAGCATTTT
CDR3: CASSEQGGNQPQHF

D: .
J: TRBJ2-5
size: .
V: TRBV4-2
DNA: TGTGCCAGCAGCCACTCCACCGCAGCAGGCGGAGAGACCCAGTACTTC
CDR3: CASSHSTAAGGETQYF

D: TRBD1
J: TRBJ2-3
size: many
V: TRBV9
DNA: TGTGCCAGCAGCTTCCCAGGGACAGGGATTGCAGATACGCAGTATTTT
CDR3: CASSFPGTGIADTQYF

D: .
J: TRBJ2-1
size: few
V: TRBV24-1
DNA: TGTGCCACCATTCTCTTCAGGGAAGACTCCTACAATGAGCAGTTCTTC
CDR3: CATILFREDSYNEQFF

D: .
J: TRBJ2-1
size: .
V: TRBV5-1
DNA: TGCGCCAGCAGCTTGGGAGGACTACTTGAGCAGTTCTTC
CDR3: CASSLGGLLEQFF

D: .
J: TRBJ2-3
size: few
V: TRBV7-9
DNA: TGTGCCAGCCGAAGGGCCGCAGATACGCAGTATTTT
CDR3: CASRRAADTQYF

D: TRBD1
J: TRBJ1-4
size: few
V: TRBV7-2
DNA: TGTGCCAGCAGCTCAAGACGGGGACAGGTCAATGAAAAACTGTTTTTT
CDR3: CASSSRRGQVNEKLFF

D: .
J: TRBJ2-5
size: many
V: TRBV29-1
DNA: TGCAGCGTTGGAATACTATGGACCTCCAAGAGACACGCAGAGACCCAGTACTTC
CDR3: CSVGILWTSKRHAETQYF

D: .
J: TRBJ2-5
size: few
V: TRBV10-1
DNA: TGCGCCAGCAGTGAGTCACGTCGGGGGGCACAAGAGACCCAGTACTTC
CDR3: CASSESRRGAQETQYF

D: TRBD1
J: TRBJ1-5
size: many
V: TRBV5-6
DNA: TGTGCCAGCAGCTTCGGGACAGGAAGGAATCAGCCCCAGCATTTT
CDR3: CASSFGTGRNQPQHF

D: TRBD2
J: TRBJ2-6
size: few
V: TRBV7-3
DNA: TGTGCCAGCAGCTGGTCCGGGACTAGCGGATCCCGCTCTGGGGCCAACGTCCTGACTTTC
CDR3: CASSWSGTSGSRSGANVLTF